This TCR beta chain was retrieved from a study of metastatic and nonmetastatic thyroid tumors. In the study overall: Across peripheral blood and tumor or nodule tissue samples taken from malignant and benign thyroid patients, the repertoires were compared with one another.

All patients were untreated before thyroid surgery. With MiXCR, TCRdb reprocessed the PCR reads. The sample includes 40,000 or so clones, about 25% of them seen just once. Findings and limits, study-wide: As reported, TCR beta diversity in blood and tumor was significantly higher in malignant thyroid tumors than in benign nodules.

The germline V gene encodes CDR1 SGHRS and CDR2 YFSETQ. The CDR3 extends over 16 amino acids. The V and J ends lost 0 bases and 0 bases respectively, with 10 bases between them. To note about this clone: Its antigen is still unknown.

The material sequenced was blood. The TCR originated in a female donor with papillary thyroid cancer or a benign thyroid nodule (not recorded which). Some clones in this sample may be carry-over from other donors' samples. The genes are TRBV5-1 and TRBJ1-3; no definite D call. In DNA form, the CDR3 reads TGCGCCAGCAGCTTGGGGCAGGTCAACTCTGGAAACACCATATATTTT. Protein: CASSLGQVNSGNTIYF. Supplemented by reference TRBV5-1 and TRBJ1-3, the full variable domain reads KAGVTQTPRYLIKTRGQQVTLSCSPISGHRSVSWYQQTPGQGLQFLFEYFSETQRNKGNFPGRFSGRQFSNSRSEMNVSTLELGDSALYLCASSLGQVNSGNTIYFGEGSWLTVV.